The clone carrying this T cell receptor (beta chain) was recorded only once. This sample was taken from a study of T cell responses to AZD1222 COVID-19 vaccine. Data came from immunoSEQ multiplex PCR; TCRdb stores just in-frame clones and leaves some out. The sample consists of some 97,000 clones, approximately 87% of them appearing once. V was shortened by 4 bases and J by 7 bases, with 17 bases between the two germline ends. Germline V gives CDR1 SGHRS, CDR2 YFSETQ. The CDR3 runs to 14 residues. The source is an adult in good health. Material: peripheral blood, obtained on day 0 of AZD1222 vaccination. This chain links TRBV5-1 with TRBJ1-1, with a weak D call TRBD1 (6 bases). The CDR3 coding sequence is TGCGCCAGCAGCCCCGGCGCAGGGACAATTGAAGCTTTCTTT. This gives the protein CASSPGAGTIEAFF.